The 20 T cell receptor beta chains below all came from one sample that was sequenced in a study of blood T cells in healthy people across ages. Then a second PCR, running about 6 to 11 cycles, was carried out with a sample-barcoded 5' primer and a J-beta primer mix. TCRdb re-called the 5' RACE reads through MiXCR, storing one row per CDR3 protein. The sample holds about 1,500,000 distinct CDR3 sequences, approximately 38% seen once. What was sequenced was blood. These receptors originate from a woman aged 18-29 years in good health.

The chain combines TRBV20-1 with TRBJ2-1; TRBD2 matches at 12 bases. The germline CDR1 and CDR2 sequences are DFQATT and SNEGSKA (reference sequence). V shed 5 bases, J shed 7 bases, and the junction held 6 bases outside the gene matches. The CDR3 is 14 amino acids. The DNA for the CDR3 is TGCAGTGCTCCCACTAGCGGGAGGAGTAATGAGCAGTTCTTC. It yields the protein CSAPTSGRSNEQFF.

This clonotype occurred a few times. The chain couples TRBV6-5 to TRBJ2-5, with 8 bases lining up with TRBD1. The CDR3 contains 16 residues. V gave up 6 bases and J gave up 4 bases; unmatched junction bases: 13. Looked up from germline, CDR1 is MNHEY and CDR2 is SVGAGI. The CDR3 protein is CASRPMTGAASETQYF. CDR3 in DNA: TGTGCCAGCAGACCTATGACAGGGGCCGCCTCAGAGACCCAGTACTTC.

The chain carries TRBV30 and TRBJ2-3; tentatively, D is TRBD2 (5 bases). Trimming shortened V by 6 bases and J by 0 bases, and 16 bases separated the two germline ends. CDR1 and CDR2 from the germline V gene are GTSNPN and SVGIG (reference sequence). This CDR3 spans 15 amino acids. The DNA of the CDR3 is TGTGCCTGTACAGAAAAGTGGAGGAGCACAGATACGCAGTATTTT. Translation: CACTEKWRSTDTQYF. Using reference TRBV30 and TRBJ2-3 for the parts outside the CDR3, the full variable domain is SQTIHQWPATLVQPVGSPLSLECTVEGTSNPNLYWYRQAAGRGLQLLFYSVGIGQISSEVPQNLSASRPQDRQFILSSKKLLLSDSGFYLCACTEKWRSTDTQYFGPGTRLTVL.

About this clonotype: One end of the junction does not line up with germline, which may come from a read error. The chain carries TRBV6-1 and TRBJ2-1; 10 bases fit TRBD2. This CDR3 comprises 16 residues. Per the germline V gene, CDR1 is MNHNS and CDR2 is SASEGT. The CDR3, as DNA: TGTGCCAGCAGAGCCTTACTAGCGGGAACTTACAATAAGCAGTTCTTC. It yields the protein CASRALLAGTYNKQFF.

This chain's CDR3 is CSGTGRPTLTGGYTF. The CDR3 DNA sequence: TGCAGTGGGACGGGGCGACCTACCCTAACGGGTGGCTACACCTTC. V usage is TRBV20-1 and J usage is TRBJ1-2; D is perhaps TRBD1 (5 bases). The CDR3 length is 15 residues. Trimming left V 7 bases short and J 7 bases short, with 25 bases between. Germline V gene lookup returns CDR1 DFQATT and CDR2 SNEGSKA (reference sequence).

CDR3 sequence reads: CASTERGLTEAFF. DNA for the CDR3: TGTGCCAGCACCGAGAGGGGACTCACTGAAGCTTTCTTT. The chain couples TRBV2 to TRBJ1-1; tentative D call: TRBD1 (5 bases). Trimming stripped 7 bases from V and 4 bases from J, with 13 bases between. The CDR3 covers 13 residues. From germline, CDR1 is SNHLY and CDR2 FYNNEI. The full variable domain, rest sourced from reference TRBV2 and TRBJ1-1, is EPEVTQTPSHQVTQMGQEVILRCVPISNHLYFYWYRQILGQKVEFLVSFYNNEISEKSEIFDDQFSVERPDGSNFTLKIRSTKLEDSAMYFCASTERGLTEAFFGQGTRLTVV.

The CDR3 region has the DNA TGCGCCAGCAGCCAGGGGCTGAACCCTGGAGGCTACACCTTC. Its translation: CASSQGLNPGGYTF. The chain recombines TRBV4-1 with TRBJ1-2, with a tentative D call TRBD1 (5 bases). The CDR3 is made up of 14 amino acids. Germline V gene sequence: CDR1 MGHRA, CDR2 YSYEKL. The ends were cut back, 3 bases at V and 8 bases at J, with 16 bases in the middle.

This clonotype was seen ten or more times. The genes are TRBV7-9 and TRBJ2-1, with a tentative D call TRBD2 (6 bases). The CDR3 is 14 residues long. V lost 5 bases and J lost 0, with 8 bases in between. The germline V gene encodes CDR1 SEHNR and CDR2 FQNEAQ (reference sequence). The CDR3 nucleotides are TGTGCCAGCAGCCAGACTAGCTCCTACAATGAGCAGTTCTTC. The encoded protein is CASSQTSSYNEQFF. The full variable domain, rest sourced from reference TRBV7-9 and TRBJ2-1, is DTGVSQNPRHKITKRGQNVTFRCDPISEHNRLYWYRQTLGQGPEFLTYFQNEAQLEKSRLLSDRFSAERPKGSFSTLEIQRTEQGDSAMYLCASSQTSSYNEQFFGPGTRLTVL.

This clonotype was recorded a few times. The genes are TRBV2 and TRBJ2-3; 8 bases align to TRBD2. Germline assignment: CDR1 SNHLY and CDR2 FYNNEI. V was pared by 4 bases and J by 1 base, with 4 bases of the junction left unmatched. The CDR3 is 15 residues long. CDR3 bases: TGTGCCAGCAGTGCGTCGGGGGGGCGCACAGATACGCAGTATTTT. Protein: CASSASGGRTDTQYF. Full variable domain (outside the CDR3, taken from reference TRBV2 and TRBJ2-3): EPEVTQTPSHQVTQMGQEVILRCVPISNHLYFYWYRQILGQKVEFLVSFYNNEISEKSEIFDDQFSVERPDGSNFTLKIRSTKLEDSAMYFCASSASGGRTDTQYFGPGTRLTVL.

This chain joins TRBV5-1 and TRBJ1-5; D is possibly TRBD1 (5 bases). The V end was cut by 0 bases, the J end by 3 bases, with 16 bases between. Germline V lookup: CDR1 SGHRS, CDR2 YFSETQ. The CDR3 covers 17 residues. Written as DNA, the CDR3 is TGCGCCAGCAGCTTGGACGGGAGGACACGGGACAATCAGCCCCAGCATTTT. Its protein is CASSLDGRTRDNQPQHF. The complete variable domain, with remaining parts taken from reference TRBV5-1 and TRBJ1-5, reads KAGVTQTPRYLIKTRGQQVTLSCSPISGHRSVSWYQQTPGQGLQFLFEYFSETQRNKGNFPGRFSGRQFSNSRSEMNVSTLELGDSALYLCASSLDGRTRDNQPQHFGDGTRLSIL.

This clonotype was seen a few times. The gene calls are TRBV14 and TRBJ2-7, with unresolved D. The CDR3 extends over 15 amino acids. V gave up 3 bases and J gave up 2 bases, with 14 bases separating them. Germline lookup yields CDR1 SGHDN and CDR2 FVKESK. CDR3 DNA: TGTGCCAGCAGCCAGTTTTGGCAGGCAACCTACGAGCAGTACTTC. Translated: CASSQFWQATYEQYF.

This clonotype was seen only a few times. The chain recombines TRBV6-1 with TRBJ2-3; maybe TRBD2 (7 bases). The CDR3 has 15 residues. The V end was cut by 3 bases, the J end by 4 bases, with 14 bases between. Germline loops: CDR1 MNHNS, CDR2 SASEGT. The CDR3 spells CASSDRGGSSDTQYF. CDR3 DNA: TGTGCCAGCAGTGACAGGGGCGGGAGCTCAGATACGCAGTATTTT.

This sequence joins TRBV29-1 and TRBJ1-1; D uncertain. V lost 5 bases and J 1 base, leaving 8 bases between the germline ends. CDR3 length equals 12 residues. From germline, CDR1 is SQVTM and CDR2 ANQGSEA. The CDR3 DNA reads as TGCAGCGTTCATCATGGGAACACTGAAGCTTTCTTT. This gives the protein CSVHHGNTEAFF.

The chain joins TRBV9 to TRBJ2-1, with 8 bases identical to TRBD1. V shed 3 bases and J 0 bases; nucleotides not matched to a gene: 11. Germline CDR1 SGDLS, CDR2 YYNGEE. CDR3 length: 18 residues. The CDR3 DNA sequence: TGTGCCAGCAGCGGCTGGGACAGGAAAACGAACTCCTACAATGAGCAGTTCTTC. Its translation is CASSGWDRKTNSYNEQFF.

The chain links TRBV5-1 to TRBJ2-5; a possible D gene is TRBD1 (5 bases). The J call is doubtful: the DNA matches TRBJ2-7 better. The length of the CDR3 is 14 residues. CDR1 is SGHRS, CDR2 YFSETQ, per germline. CDR3 residues: CASSLESRGYEQYF. The CDR3 nucleotides are TGCGCCAGCAGCTTGGAGTCTAGGGGATACGAGCAGTACTTC.

The sample holds many counts of this clonotype. The V and J genes are TRBV4-1 and TRBJ1-2, with a possible D match to TRBD1 (5 bases). Germline V gene data show CDR1 as MGHRA and CDR2 as YSYEKL. The ends were cut back, 8 bases at V and 3 bases at J, with 16 bases in the middle. The CDR3 spans 14 residues. The CDR3 sequence is CASGVSRDHYGYTF. The CDR3 DNA reads TGCGCCAGCGGAGTAAGCAGGGATCACTATGGCTACACCTTC.

This chain joins TRBV21-1 and TRBJ1-1. TRBV21-1 is given as a pseudogene. This CDR3 has 10 residues. CDR3 residues: CAPKWLEAFF. Here the CDR3 DNA reads TGTGCCCCAAAATGGCTTGAAGCTTTCTTT.

The genes are TRBV7-9 and TRBJ1-5; 8 bases align to TRBD1. V trimming: 5 bases; J trimming: 3 bases; junction bases outside the gene matches: 9. This CDR3 region has 16 residues. Germline V CDR1 and CDR2: SEHNR, FQNEAQ (reference sequence). CDR3 sequence: CASSKGQGDDNQPQHF. In DNA, the CDR3 is TGTGCCAGCAGCAAAGGACAGGGTGACGACAATCAGCCCCAGCATTTT. The whole variable domain, remainder taken from reference TRBV7-9 and TRBJ1-5, is DTGVSQNPRHKITKRGQNVTFRCDPISEHNRLYWYRQTLGQGPEFLTYFQNEAQLEKSRLLSDRFSAERPKGSFSTLEIQRTEQGDSAMYLCASSKGQGDDNQPQHFGDGTRLSIL.

The CDR3 is CASSSQGQNEKLFF. In DNA form, the CDR3 reads TGCGCCAGCAGCTCACAGGGTCAGAATGAAAAACTGTTTTTT. The genes are TRBV5-1 and TRBJ1-4; possibly TRBD1 for D (6 bases). In germline, CDR1 is SGHRS, CDR2 YFSETQ. V was shortened by 3 bases and J by 5 bases, with 11 bases between the two germline ends. The CDR3 is made up of 14 amino acids.

This clonotype came up a few times. The chain combines TRBV27 with TRBJ2-1, with 9 bases identical to TRBD2. CDR1 MNHEY and CDR2 SMNVEV come from the germline V gene (reference sequence). Germline trimming cut 3 bases from V and 6 bases from J; bases unmatched to any gene: 21. CDR3 length equals 20 residues. The CDR3 nucleotides are TGTGCCAGCAGTTTGGGATGGGCTCAGGGACTAGCAAGTTTTAGCAATGAGCAGTTCTTC. Translation gives CASSLGWAQGLASFSNEQFF.